This T cell receptor beta chain was documented in a study of T cells in localized non-small cell lung cancer. Using immunoSEQ multiplex PCR, the repertoire was profiled, and TCRdb retains in-frame clones only, with some absent. Of about 1,300 clones listed, about 20% are singletons. Germline values: CDR1 KGHSH, CDR2 LQKENI. The V gene lost 6 bases and the J gene lost 4 bases, with 9 bases spanning the gap. The CDR3 totals 12 residues. Study-wide results and caveats: Measurement of T cell clonality placed uninvolved adjacent lung highest, above the level in tumor. Longer survival (overall) was linked to higher T cell density in blood. Appearance in adjacent lung was seen for a median about 59 of the top 100 tumor clones.

As to this clone: Antigen specificity is unknown.

The source material was normal lung tissue next to the tumor, sampled before any cancer treatment. V gene TRBV18 combines with J gene TRBJ2-5; D not resolved. This TCR was recovered from a man aged 35 to 69 with stage I lung adenocarcinoma. The CDR3 sequence: CASSVQVETQYF. In DNA, the CDR3 is TGTGCCAGCTCGGTTCAGGTAGAGACCCAGTACTTC.